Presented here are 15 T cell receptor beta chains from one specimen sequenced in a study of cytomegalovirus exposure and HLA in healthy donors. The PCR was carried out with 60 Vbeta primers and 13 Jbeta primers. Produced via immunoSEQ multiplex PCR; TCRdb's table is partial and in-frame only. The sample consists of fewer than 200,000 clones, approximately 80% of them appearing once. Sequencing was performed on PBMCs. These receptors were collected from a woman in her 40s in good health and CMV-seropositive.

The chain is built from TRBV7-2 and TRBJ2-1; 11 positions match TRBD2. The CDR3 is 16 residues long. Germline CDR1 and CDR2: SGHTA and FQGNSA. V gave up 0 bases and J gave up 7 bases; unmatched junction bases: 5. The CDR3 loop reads CASSLARTSGRNEQFF. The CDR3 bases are TGTGCCAGCAGCTTAGCGCGGACTAGCGGGCGTAATGAGCAGTTCTTC.

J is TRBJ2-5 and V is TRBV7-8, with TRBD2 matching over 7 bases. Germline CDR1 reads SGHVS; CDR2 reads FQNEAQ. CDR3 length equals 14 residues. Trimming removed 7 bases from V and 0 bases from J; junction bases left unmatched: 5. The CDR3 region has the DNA TGTGCCAGCAAGGAGAGCGGGAACCAAGAGACCCAGTACTTC. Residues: CASKESGNQETQYF. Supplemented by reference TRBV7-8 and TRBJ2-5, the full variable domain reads GAGVSQSPRYKVAKRGQDVALRCDPISGHVSLFWYQQALGQGPEFLTYFQNEAQLDKSGLPSDRFFAERPEGSVSTLKIQRTQQEDSAVYLCASKESGNQETQYFGPGTRLLVL.

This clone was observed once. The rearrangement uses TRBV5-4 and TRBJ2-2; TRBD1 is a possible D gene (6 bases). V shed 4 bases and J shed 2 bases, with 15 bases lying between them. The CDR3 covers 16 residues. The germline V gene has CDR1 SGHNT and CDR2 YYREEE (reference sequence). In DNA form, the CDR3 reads TGTGCCAGCAGCGGACGGGACACAGAAAACACCGGGGAGCTGTTTTTT. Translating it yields CASSGRDTENTGELFF.

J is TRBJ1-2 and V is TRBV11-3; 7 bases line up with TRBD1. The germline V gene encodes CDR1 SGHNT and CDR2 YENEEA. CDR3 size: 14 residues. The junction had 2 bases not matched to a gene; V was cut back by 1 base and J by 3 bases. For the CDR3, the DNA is TGTGCCAGCAGCTTAGTTGACAGGGACTATGGCTACACCTTC. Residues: CASSLVDRDYGYTF.

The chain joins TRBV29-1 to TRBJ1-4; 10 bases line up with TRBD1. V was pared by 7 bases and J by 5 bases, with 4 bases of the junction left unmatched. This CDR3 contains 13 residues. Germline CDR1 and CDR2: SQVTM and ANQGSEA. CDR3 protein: CSAAGQGNEKLFF. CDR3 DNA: TGCAGCGCCGCGGGACAGGGGAATGAAAAACTGTTTTTT.

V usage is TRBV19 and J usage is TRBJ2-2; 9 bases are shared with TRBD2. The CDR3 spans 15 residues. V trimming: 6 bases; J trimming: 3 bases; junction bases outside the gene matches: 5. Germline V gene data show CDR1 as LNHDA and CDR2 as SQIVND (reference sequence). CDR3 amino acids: CASRGTSRDTGELFF. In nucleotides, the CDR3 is TGTGCCAGTAGGGGGACTAGCAGGGACACCGGGGAGCTGTTTTTT.

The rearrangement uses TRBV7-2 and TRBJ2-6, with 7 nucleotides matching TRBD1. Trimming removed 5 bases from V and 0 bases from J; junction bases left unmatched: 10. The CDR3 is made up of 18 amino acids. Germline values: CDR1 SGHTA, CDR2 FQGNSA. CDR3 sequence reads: CASSRGPQWGSGANVLTF. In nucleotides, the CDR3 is TGTGCCAGCAGCAGGGGGCCCCAGTGGGGCTCTGGGGCCAACGTCCTGACTTTC.

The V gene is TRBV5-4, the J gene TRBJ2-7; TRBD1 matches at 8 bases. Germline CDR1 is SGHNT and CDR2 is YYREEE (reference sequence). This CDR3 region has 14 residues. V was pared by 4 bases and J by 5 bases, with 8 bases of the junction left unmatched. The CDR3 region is CASSLRQGMNEQYF. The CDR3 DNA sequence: TGTGCCAGCAGCCTAAGACAGGGGATGAACGAGCAGTACTTC.

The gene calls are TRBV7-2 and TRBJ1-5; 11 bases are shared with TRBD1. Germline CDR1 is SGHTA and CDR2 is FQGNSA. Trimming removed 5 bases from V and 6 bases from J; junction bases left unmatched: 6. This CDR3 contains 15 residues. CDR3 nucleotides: TGTGCCAGCAGCCCTGGACAGGGGGCTACTCAGCCCCAGCATTTT. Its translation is CASSPGQGATQPQHF.

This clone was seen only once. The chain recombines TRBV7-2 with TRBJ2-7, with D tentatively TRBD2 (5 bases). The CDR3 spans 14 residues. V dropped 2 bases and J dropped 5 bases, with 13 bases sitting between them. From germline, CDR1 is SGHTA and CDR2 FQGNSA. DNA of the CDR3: TGTGCCAGCAGCTTATGGACGGGAAAGAACGAGCAGTACTTC. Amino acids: CASSLWTGKNEQYF.

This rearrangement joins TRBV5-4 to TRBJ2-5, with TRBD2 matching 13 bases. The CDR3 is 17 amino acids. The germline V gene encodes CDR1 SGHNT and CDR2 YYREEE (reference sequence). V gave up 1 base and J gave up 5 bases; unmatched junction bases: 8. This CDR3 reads CASSLPLGLAGRETQYF. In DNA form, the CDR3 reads TGTGCCAGCAGCTTGCCCTTGGGACTAGCGGGAAGGGAGACCCAGTACTTC. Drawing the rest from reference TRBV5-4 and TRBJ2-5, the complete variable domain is ETGVTQSPTHLIKTRGQQVTLRCSSQSGHNTVSWYQQALGQGPQFIFQYYREEENGRGNFPPRFSGLQFPNYSSELNVNALELDDSALYLCASSLPLGLAGRETQYFGPGTRLLVL.

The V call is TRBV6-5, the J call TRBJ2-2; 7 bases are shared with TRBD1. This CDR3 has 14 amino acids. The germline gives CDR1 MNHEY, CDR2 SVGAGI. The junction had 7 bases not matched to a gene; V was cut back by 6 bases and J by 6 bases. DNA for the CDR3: TGTGCCAGCAGCTCTGGGGACAGAGCCGGGGAGCTGTTTTTT. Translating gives CASSSGDRAGELFF.

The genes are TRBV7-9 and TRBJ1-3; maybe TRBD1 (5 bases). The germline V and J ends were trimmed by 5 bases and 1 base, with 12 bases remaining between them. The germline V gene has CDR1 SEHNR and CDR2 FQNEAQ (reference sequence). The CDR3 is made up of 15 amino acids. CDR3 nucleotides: TGTGCCAGCAGCCATTCGACAGCATCTGGAAACACCATATATTTT. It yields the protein CASSHSTASGNTIYF. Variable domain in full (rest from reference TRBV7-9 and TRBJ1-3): DTGVSQNPRHKITKRGQNVTFRCDPISEHNRLYWYRQTLGQGPEFLTYFQNEAQLEKSRLLSDRFSAERPKGSFSTLEIQRTEQGDSAMYLCASSHSTASGNTIYFGEGSWLTVV.

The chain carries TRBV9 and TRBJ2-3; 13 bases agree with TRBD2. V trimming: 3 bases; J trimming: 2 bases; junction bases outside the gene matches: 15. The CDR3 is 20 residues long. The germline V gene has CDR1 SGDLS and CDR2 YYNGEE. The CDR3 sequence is CASSGTPPGLAGRSTDTQYF. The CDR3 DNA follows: TGTGCCAGCAGCGGAACCCCCCCGGGACTAGCGGGAAGATCCACAGATACGCAGTATTTT. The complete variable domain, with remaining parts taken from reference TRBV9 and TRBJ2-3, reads DSGVTQTPKHLITATGQRVTLRCSPRSGDLSVYWYQQSLDQGLQFLIQYYNGEERAKGNILERFSAQQFPDLHSELNLSSLELGDSALYFCASSGTPPGLAGRSTDTQYFGPGTRLTVL.

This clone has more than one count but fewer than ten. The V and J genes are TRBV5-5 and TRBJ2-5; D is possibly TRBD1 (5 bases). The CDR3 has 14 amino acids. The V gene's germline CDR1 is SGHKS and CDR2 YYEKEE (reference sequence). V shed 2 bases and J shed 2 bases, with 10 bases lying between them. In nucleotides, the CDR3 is TGTGCCAGCAGCTTCAGACAGACTCAAGAGACCCAGTACTTC. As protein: CASSFRQTQETQYF.